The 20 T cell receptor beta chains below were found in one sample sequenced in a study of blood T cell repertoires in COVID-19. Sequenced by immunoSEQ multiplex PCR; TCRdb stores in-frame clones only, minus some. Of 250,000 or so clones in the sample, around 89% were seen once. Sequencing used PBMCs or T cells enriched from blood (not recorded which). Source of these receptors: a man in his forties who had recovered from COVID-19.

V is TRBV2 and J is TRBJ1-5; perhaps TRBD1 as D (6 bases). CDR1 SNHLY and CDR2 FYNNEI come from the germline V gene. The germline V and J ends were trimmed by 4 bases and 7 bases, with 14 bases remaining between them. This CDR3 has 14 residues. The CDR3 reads CASSVTLRGQPQHF. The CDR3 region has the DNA TGTGCCAGCAGTGTCACGCTCAGGGGACAGCCCCAGCATTTT.

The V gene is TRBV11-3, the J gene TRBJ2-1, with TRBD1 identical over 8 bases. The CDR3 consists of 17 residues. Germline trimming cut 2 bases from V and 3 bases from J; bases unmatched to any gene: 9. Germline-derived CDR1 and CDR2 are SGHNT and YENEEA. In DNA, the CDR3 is TGTGCCAGCAGCTTAACCGGTTCGGGACAGGTCTACAATGAGCAGTTCTTC. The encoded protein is CASSLTGSGQVYNEQFF.

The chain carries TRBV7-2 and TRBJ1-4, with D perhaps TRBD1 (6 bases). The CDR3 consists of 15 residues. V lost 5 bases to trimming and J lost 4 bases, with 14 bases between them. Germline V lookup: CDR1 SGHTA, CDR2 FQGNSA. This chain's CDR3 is CASSKAPGVNEKLFF. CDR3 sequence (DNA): TGTGCCAGCAGCAAGGCGCCAGGGGTTAATGAAAAACTGTTTTTT.

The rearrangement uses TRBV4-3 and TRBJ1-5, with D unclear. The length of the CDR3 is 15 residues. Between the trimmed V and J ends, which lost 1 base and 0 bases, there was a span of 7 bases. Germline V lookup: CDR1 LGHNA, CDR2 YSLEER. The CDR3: CASSQVRVSNQPQHF. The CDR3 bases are TGCGCCAGCAGCCAAGTTAGAGTTAGCAATCAGCCCCAGCATTTT.

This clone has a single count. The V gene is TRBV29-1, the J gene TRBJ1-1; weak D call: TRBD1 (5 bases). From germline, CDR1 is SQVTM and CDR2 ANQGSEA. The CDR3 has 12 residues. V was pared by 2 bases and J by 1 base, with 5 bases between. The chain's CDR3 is CSVERGNTEAFF. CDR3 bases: TGCAGCGTTGAAAGGGGGAACACTGAAGCTTTCTTT.

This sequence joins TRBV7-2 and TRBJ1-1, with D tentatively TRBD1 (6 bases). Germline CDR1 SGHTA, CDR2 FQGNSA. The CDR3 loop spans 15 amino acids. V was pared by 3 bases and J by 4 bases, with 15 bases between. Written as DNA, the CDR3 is TGTGCCAGCAGCTTCATACAGGGCGGTAGCACTGAAGCTTTCTTT. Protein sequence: CASSFIQGGSTEAFF.

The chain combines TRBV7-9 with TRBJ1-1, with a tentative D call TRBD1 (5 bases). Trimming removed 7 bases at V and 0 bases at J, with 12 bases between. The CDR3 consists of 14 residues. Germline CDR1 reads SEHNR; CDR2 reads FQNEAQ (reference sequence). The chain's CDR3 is CASNQGLVNTEAFF. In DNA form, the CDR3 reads TGTGCCAGCAACCAGGGCCTGGTGAACACTGAAGCTTTCTTT.

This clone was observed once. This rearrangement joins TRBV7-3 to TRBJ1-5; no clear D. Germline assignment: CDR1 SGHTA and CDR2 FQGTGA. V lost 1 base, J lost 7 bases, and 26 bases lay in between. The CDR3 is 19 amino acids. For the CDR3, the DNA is TGTGCCAGCAGCTTAATTCCCTACTTAATTTTCCCCTCAGGCCAGCCCCAGCATTTT. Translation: CASSLIPYLIFPSGQPQHF.

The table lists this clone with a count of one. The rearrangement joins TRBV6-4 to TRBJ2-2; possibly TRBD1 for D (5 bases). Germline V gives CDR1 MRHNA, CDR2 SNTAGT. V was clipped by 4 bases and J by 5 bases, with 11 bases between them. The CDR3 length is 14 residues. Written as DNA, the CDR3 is TGTGCCAGCAGTGGACAGCTAGGGACCGGGGAGCTGTTTTTT. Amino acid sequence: CASSGQLGTGELFF.

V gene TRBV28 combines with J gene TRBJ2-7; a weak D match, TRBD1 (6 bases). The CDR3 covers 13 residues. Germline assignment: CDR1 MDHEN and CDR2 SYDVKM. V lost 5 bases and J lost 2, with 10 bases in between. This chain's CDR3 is CASSVDRTYEQYF. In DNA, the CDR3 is TGTGCCAGCAGTGTGGACAGAACCTACGAGCAGTACTTC.

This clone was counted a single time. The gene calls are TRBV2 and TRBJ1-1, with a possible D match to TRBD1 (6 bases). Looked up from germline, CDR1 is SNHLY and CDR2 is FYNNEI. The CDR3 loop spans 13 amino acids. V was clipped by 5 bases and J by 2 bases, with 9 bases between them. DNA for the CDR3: TGTGCCAGCAGTAAGGACAGTAACACTGAAGCTTTCTTT. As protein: CASSKDSNTEAFF.

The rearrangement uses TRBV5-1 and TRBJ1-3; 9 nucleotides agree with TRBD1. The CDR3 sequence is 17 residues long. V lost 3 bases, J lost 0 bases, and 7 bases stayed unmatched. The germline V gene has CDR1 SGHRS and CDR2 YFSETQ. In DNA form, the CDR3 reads TGCGCCAGCAGCTGGACAGGGGCCGGAGGCTCTGGAAACACCATATATTTT. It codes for CASSWTGAGGSGNTIYF.

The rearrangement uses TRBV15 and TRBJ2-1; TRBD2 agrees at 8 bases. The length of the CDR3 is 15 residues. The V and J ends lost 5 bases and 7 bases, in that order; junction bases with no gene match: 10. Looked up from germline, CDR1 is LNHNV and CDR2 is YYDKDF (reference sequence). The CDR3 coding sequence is TGTGCCACCAGCGGCGCCGGGACTAGGGGGAATGAGCAGTTCTTC. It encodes CATSGAGTRGNEQFF.

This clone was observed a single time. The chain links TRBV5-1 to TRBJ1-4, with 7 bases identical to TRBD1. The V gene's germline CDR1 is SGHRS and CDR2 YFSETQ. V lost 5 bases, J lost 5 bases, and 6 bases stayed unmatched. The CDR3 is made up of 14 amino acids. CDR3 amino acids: CASRTGTENEKLFF. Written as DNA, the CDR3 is TGCGCCAGCAGAACCGGGACAGAGAATGAAAAACTGTTTTTT.

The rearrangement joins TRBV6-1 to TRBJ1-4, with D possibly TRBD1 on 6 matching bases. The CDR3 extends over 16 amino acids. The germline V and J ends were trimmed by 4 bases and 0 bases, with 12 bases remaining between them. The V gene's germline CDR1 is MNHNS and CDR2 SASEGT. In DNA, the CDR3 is TGTGCCAGCAGTGTGACAGGCAGTGCAACTAATGAAAAACTGTTTTTT. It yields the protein CASSVTGSATNEKLFF.

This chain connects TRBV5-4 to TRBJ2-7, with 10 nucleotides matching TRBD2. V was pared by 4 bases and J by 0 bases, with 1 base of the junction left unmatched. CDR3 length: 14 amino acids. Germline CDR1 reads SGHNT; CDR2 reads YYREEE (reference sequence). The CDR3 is CASSPSGSSYEQYF. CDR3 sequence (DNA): TGTGCCAGCAGCCCTAGCGGGAGCTCCTACGAGCAGTACTTC.

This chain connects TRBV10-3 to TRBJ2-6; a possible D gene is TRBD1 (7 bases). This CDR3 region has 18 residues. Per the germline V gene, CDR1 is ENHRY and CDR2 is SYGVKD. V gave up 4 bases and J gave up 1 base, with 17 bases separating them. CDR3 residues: CAISGGKGGNSGANVLTF. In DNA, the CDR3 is TGTGCCATCAGTGGCGGGAAAGGGGGCAATTCTGGGGCCAACGTCCTGACTTTC.

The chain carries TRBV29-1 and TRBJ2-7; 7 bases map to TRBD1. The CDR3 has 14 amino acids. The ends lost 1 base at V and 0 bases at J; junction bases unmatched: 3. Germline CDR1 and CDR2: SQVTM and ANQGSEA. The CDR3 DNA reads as TGCAGCGTTGAAGGACAGGGCCTCTCCTACGAGCAGTACTTC. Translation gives CSVEGQGLSYEQYF.

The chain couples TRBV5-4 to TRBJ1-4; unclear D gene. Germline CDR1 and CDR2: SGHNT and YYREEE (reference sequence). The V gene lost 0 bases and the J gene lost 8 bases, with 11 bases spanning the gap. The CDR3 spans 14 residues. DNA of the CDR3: TGTGCCAGCAGCTTGGCCGGGGTTCGGGAAAAACTGTTTTTT. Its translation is CASSLAGVREKLFF.

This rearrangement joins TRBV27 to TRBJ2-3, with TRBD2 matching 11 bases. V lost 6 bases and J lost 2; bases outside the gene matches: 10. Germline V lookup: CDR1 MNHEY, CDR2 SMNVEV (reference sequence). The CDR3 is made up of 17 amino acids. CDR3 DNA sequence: TGTGCCAGCAGCCCAGAATTAGCGGGAGGGGTCACAGATACGCAGTATTTT. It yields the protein CASSPELAGGVTDTQYF.